This T cell receptor (beta chain) originates from a study of metastatic and nonmetastatic thyroid tumors. As processed by the authors: Differences in CDR3 between clinicopathological groups were drawn on to build a classifier intended to discriminate distant-metastatic papillary thyroid cancer patients. TCRdb re-called clones via MiXCR from the PCR reads. TCRdb assigned the V and J calls; the authors' analysis was not used. This table has roughly 89,000 clones, under 15% appearing once. Ten or more counts support this clone. The CDR3 is 15 residues long. Germline values: CDR1 MGHDK, CDR2 SYGVNS. Trimming removed 1 base at V and 5 bases at J, with 13 bases between. Treatment of any kind had been given to no patient before thyroid surgery.

The origin of this receptor is a female donor with papillary thyroid cancer or a benign thyroid nodule (not recorded which). Some clones in this sample may be carry-over from other donors' samples. Input material: tumor tissue. This sequence joins TRBV25-1 and TRBJ2-3; D might be TRBD2 (7 bases). CDR3 nucleotide sequence: TGTGCCAGCAGTGAATGGGGGGGGCCAATAGATACGCAGTATTTT. Residues: CASSEWGGPIDTQYF.